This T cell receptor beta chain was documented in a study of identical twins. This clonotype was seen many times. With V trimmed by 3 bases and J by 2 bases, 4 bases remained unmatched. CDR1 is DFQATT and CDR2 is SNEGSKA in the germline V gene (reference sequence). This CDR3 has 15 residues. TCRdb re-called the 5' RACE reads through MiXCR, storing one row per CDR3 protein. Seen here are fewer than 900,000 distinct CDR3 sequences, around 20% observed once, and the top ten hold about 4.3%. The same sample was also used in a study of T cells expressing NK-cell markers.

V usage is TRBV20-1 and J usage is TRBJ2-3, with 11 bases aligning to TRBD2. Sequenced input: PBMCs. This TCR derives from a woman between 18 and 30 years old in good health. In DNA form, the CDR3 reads TGCAGTGCTAGTCATAGCGGGAGGGCCACAGATACGCAGTATTTT. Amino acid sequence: CSASHSGRATDTQYF.